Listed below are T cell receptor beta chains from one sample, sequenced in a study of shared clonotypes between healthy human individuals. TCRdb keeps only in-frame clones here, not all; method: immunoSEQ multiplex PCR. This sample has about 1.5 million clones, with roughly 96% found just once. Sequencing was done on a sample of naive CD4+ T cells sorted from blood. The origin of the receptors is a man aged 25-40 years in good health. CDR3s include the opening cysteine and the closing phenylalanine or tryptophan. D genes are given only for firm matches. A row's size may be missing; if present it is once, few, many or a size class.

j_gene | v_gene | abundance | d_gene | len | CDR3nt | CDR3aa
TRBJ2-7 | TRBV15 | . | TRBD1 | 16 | TGTGCCACCAGCAGAGATCGGACAGGGACAACCTACGAGCAGTACTTC | CATSRDRTGTTYEQYF
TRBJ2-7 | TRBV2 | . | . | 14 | TGTGCCAGCAGTGTAGGCCGGAGCTCCTACGAGCAGTACTTC | CASSVGRSSYEQYF
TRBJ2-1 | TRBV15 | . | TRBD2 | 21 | TGTGCCACCAGCAGAGATACCCGACAGGGCCCGGGACTAGCGTCCTACAATGAGCAGTTCTTC | CATSRDTRQGPGLASYNEQFF
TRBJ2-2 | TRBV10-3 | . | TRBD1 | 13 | TGTGCCATCAGTGATAAGGGGACAGGGTGGCTGTTTTTT | CAISDKGTGWLFF
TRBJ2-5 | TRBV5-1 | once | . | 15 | TGCGCCAGCAGCTTGGGGGCCCGGACCCAAGAGACCCAGTACTTC | CASSLGARTQETQYF
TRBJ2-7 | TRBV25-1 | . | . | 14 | TGTGCCAGCAGTGAATTGGGGACTTCCTACGAGCAGTACTTC | CASSELGTSYEQYF
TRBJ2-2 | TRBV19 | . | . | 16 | TGTGCCAGTAGTGTAAATGGCGGAACCTACACCGGGGAGCTGTTTTTT | CASSVNGGTYTGELFF
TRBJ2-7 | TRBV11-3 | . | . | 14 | TGTGCCAGCAGCTCGGACAGTCGGAGTCCCGAGCAGTACTTC | CASSSDSRSPEQYF
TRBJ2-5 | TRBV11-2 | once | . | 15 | TGTGCCAGCAGCTATACAGGGATAGGTGCGGAGACCCAGTACTTC | CASSYTGIGAETQYF
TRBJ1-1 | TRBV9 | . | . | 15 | TGTGCCAGCAGCCCGGATACCCGGCGGAACACTGAAGCTTTCTTT | CASSPDTRRNTEAFF
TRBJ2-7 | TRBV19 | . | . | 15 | TGTGCCAGTAGTATTTCCGGACTACTCTCCTACGAGCAGTACTTC | CASSISGLLSYEQYF
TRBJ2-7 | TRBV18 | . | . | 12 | TGTGCCAGCTCACCAGGGGGAAACGAGCAGTACTTC | CASSPGGNEQYF